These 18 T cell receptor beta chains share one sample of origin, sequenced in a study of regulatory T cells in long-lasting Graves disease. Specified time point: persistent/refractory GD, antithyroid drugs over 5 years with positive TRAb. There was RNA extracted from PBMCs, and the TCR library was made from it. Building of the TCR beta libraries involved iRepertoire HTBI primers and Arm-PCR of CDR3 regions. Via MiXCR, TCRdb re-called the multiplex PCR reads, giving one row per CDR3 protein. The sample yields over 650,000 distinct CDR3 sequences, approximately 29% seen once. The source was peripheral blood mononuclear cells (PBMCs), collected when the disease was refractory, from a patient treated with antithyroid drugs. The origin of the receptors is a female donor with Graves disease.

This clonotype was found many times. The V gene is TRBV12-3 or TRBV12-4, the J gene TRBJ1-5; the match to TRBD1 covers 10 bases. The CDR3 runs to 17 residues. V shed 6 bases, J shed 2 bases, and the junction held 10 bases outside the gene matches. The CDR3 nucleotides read TGTGCCAGCAGCCCAGGCTTAGGACAGGGGGGCAATCAGCCCCAGCATTTT. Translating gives CASSPGLGQGGNQPQHF.

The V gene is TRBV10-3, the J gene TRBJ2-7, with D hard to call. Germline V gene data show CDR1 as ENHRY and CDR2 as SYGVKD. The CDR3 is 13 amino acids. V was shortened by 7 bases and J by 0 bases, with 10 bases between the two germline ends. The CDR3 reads CAITPASSYEQYF. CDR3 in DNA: TGTGCCATCACTCCCGCGAGCTCCTACGAGCAGTACTTC.

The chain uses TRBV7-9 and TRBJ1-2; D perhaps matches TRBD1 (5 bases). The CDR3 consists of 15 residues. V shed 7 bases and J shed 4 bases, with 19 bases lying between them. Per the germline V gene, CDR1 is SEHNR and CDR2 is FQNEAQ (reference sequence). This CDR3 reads CASNNRDQLIYGYTF. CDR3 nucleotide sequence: TGTGCCAGCAACAACCGGGACCAATTAATCTATGGCTACACCTTC.

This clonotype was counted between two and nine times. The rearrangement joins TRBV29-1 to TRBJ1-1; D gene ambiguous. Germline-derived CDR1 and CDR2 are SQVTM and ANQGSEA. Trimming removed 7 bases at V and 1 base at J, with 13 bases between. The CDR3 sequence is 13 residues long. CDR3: CSGKEDWNTEAFF. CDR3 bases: TGCAGCGGAAAGGAAGACTGGAACACTGAAGCTTTCTTT. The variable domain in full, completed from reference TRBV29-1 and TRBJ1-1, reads SAVISQKPSRDICQRGTSLTIQCQVDSQVTMMFWYRQQPGQSLTLIATANQGSEATYESGFVIDKFPISRPNLTFSTLTVSNMSPEDSSIYLCSGKEDWNTEAFFGQGTRLTVV.

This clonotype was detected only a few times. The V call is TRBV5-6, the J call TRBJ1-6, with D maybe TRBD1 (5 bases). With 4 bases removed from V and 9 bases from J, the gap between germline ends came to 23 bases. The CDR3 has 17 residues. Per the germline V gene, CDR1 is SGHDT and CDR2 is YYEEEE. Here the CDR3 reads CASSPEAGIGGSSPLHF. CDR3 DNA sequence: TGTGCCAGCAGCCCGGAGGCCGGGATCGGGGGGAGTTCACCCCTCCACTTT. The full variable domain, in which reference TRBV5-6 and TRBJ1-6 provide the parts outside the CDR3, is DAGVTQSPTHLIKTRGQQVTLRCSPKSGHDTVSWYQQALGQGPQFIFQYYEEEERQRGNFPDRFSGHQFPNYSSELNVNALLLGDSALYLCASSPEAGIGGSSPLHFGNGTRLTVT.

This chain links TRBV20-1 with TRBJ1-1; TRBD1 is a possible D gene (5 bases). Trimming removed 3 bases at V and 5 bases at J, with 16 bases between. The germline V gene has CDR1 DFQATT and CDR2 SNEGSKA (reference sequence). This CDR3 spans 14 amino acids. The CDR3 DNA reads TGCAGTGCTAGTGATTCGGGGGGGGGTACTGAAGCTTTCTTT. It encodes CSASDSGGGTEAFF.

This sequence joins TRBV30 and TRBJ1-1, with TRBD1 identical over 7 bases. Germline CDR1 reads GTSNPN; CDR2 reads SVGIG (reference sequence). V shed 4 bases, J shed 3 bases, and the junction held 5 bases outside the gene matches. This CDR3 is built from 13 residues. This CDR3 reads CAWKDRLDTEAFF. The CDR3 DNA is TGTGCCTGGAAGGACAGGCTTGACACTGAAGCTTTCTTT. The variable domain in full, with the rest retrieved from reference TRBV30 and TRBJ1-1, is SQTIHQWPATLVQPVGSPLSLECTVEGTSNPNLYWYRQAAGRGLQLLFYSVGIGQISSEVPQNLSASRPQDRQFILSSKKLLLSDSGFYLCAWKDRLDTEAFFGQGTRLTVV.

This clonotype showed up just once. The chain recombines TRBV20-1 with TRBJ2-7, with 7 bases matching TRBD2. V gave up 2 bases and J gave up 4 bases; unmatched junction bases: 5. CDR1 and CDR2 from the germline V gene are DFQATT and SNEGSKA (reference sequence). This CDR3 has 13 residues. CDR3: CSARIGGIYEQYF. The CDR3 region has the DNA TGCAGTGCTAGAATCGGGGGGATTTACGAGCAGTACTTC.

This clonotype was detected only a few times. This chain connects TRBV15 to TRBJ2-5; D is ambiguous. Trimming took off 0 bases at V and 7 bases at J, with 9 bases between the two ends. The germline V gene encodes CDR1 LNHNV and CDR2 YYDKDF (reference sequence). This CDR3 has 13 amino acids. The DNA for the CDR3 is TGTGCCACCAGCAGAGATACCCTAGGGACCCAGTACTTC. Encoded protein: CATSRDTLGTQYF.

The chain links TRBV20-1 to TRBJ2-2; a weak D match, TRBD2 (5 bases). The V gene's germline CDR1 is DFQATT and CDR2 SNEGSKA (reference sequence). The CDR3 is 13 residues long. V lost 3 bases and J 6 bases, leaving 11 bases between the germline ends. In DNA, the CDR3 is TGCAGTGCTAGTGCGACTAAGGCCGGGGAGCTGTTTTTT. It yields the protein CSASATKAGELFF.

CDR3 bases: TGTGCCAGCAGCCCAGTCCCCGGGACTAGCGAGTACGAGCAGTACTTC. As protein: CASSPVPGTSEYEQYF. This chain connects TRBV7-9 to TRBJ2-7; TRBD2 matches 10 bases. Germline values: CDR1 SEHNR, CDR2 FQNEAQ (reference sequence). V was pared by 5 bases and J by 4 bases, with 11 bases of the junction left unmatched. The CDR3 length is 16 residues.

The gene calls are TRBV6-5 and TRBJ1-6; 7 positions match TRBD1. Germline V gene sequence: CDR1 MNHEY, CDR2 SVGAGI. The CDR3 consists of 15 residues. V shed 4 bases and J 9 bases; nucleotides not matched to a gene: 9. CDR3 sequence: CASSSATGAGSPLHF. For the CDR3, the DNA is TGTGCCAGCAGTTCGGCCACAGGGGCCGGTTCACCCCTCCACTTT.

The CDR3 sequence: CASSLRAGQSPYEQYF. The CDR3 DNA reads as TGCGCCAGCAGCTTGAGGGCGGGACAGAGTCCCTACGAGCAGTACTTC. The chain links TRBV5-1 to TRBJ2-7, with D possibly matching TRBD1 (7 bases). Between the trimmed V and J ends, which lost 1 base and 2 bases, there was a span of 16 bases. Germline V gene data show CDR1 as SGHRS and CDR2 as YFSETQ. CDR3 length: 16 amino acids.

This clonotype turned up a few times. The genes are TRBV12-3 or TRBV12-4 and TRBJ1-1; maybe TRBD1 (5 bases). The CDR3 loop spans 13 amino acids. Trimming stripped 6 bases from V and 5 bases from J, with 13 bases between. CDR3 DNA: TGTGCCAGCAGGCGTCTAAGGGGTACTGAAGCTTTCTTT. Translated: CASRRLRGTEAFF.

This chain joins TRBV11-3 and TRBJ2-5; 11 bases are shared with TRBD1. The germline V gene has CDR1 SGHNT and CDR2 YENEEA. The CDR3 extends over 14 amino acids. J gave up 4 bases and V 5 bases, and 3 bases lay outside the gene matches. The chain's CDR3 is CASSAGQGGETQYF. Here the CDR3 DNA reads TGTGCCAGCAGCGCGGGACAGGGGGGAGAGACCCAGTACTTC.

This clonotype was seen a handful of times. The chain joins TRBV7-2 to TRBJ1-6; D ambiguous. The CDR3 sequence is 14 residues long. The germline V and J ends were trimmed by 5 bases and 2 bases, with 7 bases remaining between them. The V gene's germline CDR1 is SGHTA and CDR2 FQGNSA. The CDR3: CASSTLAYNSPLHF. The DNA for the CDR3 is TGTGCCAGCAGCACCCTAGCCTATAATTCACCCCTCCACTTT.

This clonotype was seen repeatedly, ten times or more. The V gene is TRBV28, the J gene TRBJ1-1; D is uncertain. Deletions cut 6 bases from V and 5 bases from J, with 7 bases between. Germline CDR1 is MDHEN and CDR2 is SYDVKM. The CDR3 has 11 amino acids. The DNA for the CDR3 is TGTGCCAGCAGCAGGAGAACTGAAGCTTTCTTT. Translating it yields CASSRRTEAFF.

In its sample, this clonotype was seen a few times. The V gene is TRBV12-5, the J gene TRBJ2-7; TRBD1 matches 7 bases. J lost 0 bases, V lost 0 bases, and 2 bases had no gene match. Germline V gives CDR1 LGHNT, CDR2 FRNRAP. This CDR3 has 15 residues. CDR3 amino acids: CASGLVGDSSYEQYF. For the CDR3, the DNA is TGTGCTAGTGGTTTGGTAGGGGACAGCTCCTACGAGCAGTACTTC.